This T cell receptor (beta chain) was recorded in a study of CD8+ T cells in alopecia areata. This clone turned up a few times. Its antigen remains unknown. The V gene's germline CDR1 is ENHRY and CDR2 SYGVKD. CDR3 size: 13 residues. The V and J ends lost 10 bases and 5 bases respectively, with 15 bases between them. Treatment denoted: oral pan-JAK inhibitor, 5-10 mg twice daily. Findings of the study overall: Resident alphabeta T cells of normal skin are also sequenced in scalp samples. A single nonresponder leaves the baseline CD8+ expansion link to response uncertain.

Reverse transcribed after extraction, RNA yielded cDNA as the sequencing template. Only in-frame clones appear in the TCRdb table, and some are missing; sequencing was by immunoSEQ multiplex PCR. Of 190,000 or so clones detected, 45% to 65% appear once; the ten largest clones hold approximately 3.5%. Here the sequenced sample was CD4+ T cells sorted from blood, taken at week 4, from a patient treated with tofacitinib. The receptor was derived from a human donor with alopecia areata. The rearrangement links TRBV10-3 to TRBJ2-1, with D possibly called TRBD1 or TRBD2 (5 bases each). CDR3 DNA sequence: TGTGCCACCGGGACCAAATACAACAATGAGCAGTTCTTC. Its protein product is CATGTKYNNEQFF.